A single sample gave rise to the 2 T cell receptor beta chains below, sequenced in a study of T cells in Graves' hyperthyroidism and ophthalmopathy. The source material, RNA transcripts, was used to amplify TCR beta CDR3 regions. With the HTBI primer set, the TCR CDR3 went through a first round of RT-PCR. TCRdb re-called the multiplex PCR reads with MiXCR, one entry per CDR3 protein. The sample has about 300,000 distinct CDR3 sequences, roughly 19% seen once; the top ten hold 35% to 45%. The sequenced sample consisted of blood. These receptors all come from a man aged 50 or older with Graves' ophthalmopathy.

The chain combines TRBV7-9 with TRBJ2-7; D might be TRBD1 or TRBD2, each matching 5 bases. Between the trimmed V and J ends, which lost 5 bases and 2 bases, there was a span of 37 bases. From germline, CDR1 is SEHNR and CDR2 FQNEAQ (reference sequence). CDR3 length: 22 amino acids. The CDR3 sequence is CASSPSNPDMGIGKEDPYEQYF. CDR3 in DNA: TGTGCCAGCAGCCCCTCCAACCCGGACATGGGTATCGGGAAGGAGGATCCCTACGAGCAGTACTTC.

This clonotype was seen only a few times. The genes are TRBV12-3 or TRBV12-4 and TRBJ2-7; no firm D call. V dropped 6 bases and J dropped 6 bases, with 15 bases sitting between them. The CDR3 extends over 13 amino acids. The CDR3 loop reads CASSPHIAGEQYF. CDR3 nucleotide sequence: TGTGCCAGCAGCCCCCATATCGCCGGCGAGCAGTACTTC.